Reported below is one T cell receptor beta chain. As processed by the authors: It was from reference gene primer amplification that nucleated cell counts were estimated. Profiling relied on immunoSEQ multiplex PCR, and the TCRdb table lists in-frame clones only, not all of them. The V and J calls and clone size come from that table; D and trimming were worked out from the DNA. Among a few hundred thousand clones listed, 85% to 90% were seen once. The record originates from a study of blood T cell repertoires in COVID-19. As for the study in general: Sites across the United States, Italy and Spain contributed samples from acute and convalescent COVID-19. In each case, the material was cDNA or gDNA derived from T cells, B-cell-depleted T cells, or PBMCs.

Sequences were obtained from peripheral blood. This sequence was found in a man aged 55 to 70 with acute or convalescent COVID-19.

Here the CDR3 reads CASSLVILAGNRSNQPQHF. The DNA of the CDR3 is TGTGCCAGCAGCTTAGTAATTTTGGCAGGCAACCGTAGCAATCAGCCCCAGCATTTT. The V call is TRBV7-8, the J call TRBJ1-5, with D uncertain. With 1 base removed from V and 0 bases from J, the gap between germline ends came to 19 bases. The CDR3 has 19 residues. Germline loops: CDR1 SGHVS, CDR2 FQNEAQ.